This section outlines one TCR beta chain sequence together with its context. Repertoires were generated with immunoSEQ multiplex PCR, while TCRdb's copy carries only in-frame clones and drops some. The sample has 180,000 or so clones, about 82% seen once; the top ten hold around 9%. The data belong to a study of blood T cell repertoires in COVID-19. Cohorts were assigned according to the clinical history that participants reported. The germline V and J ends were trimmed by 2 bases and 4 bases, with 10 bases remaining between them. Germline CDR1 is KGHDR and CDR2 is SFDVKD. The CDR3 length is 14 residues.

Sequences were obtained from PBMCs or T cells enriched from blood (not recorded which). The chain is built from TRBV24-1 and TRBJ2-5; D is undetermined. This TCR was recovered from a woman aged 25 to 39 who had recovered from COVID-19. CDR3 in DNA: TGTGCCACCAGTGATTCGCTTAGTTTAGAGACCCAGTACTTC. Its protein is CATSDSLSLETQYF.